The clone carrying this TCR beta chain was seen just once. The germline V gene has CDR1 SNHLY and CDR2 FYNNEI. The junction had 11 bases not matched to a gene; V was cut back by 2 bases and J by 7 bases. The CDR3 is made up of 16 amino acids. This record belongs to a study of cytomegalovirus exposure and HLA in healthy donors. Study-level background: Unique TCR beta sequences numbering over 100 million came from approximately 180 million T cells in an earlier analysis.

PCR primers comprised 60 Vbeta and 13 Jbeta primers. The assay was immunoSEQ multiplex PCR, and TCRdb's table has in-frame clones only and misses some. Of about 180,000 clones in the sample, 80% to 90% were seen once. The rearrangement uses TRBV2 and TRBJ2-1, with TRBD2 matching 7 bases. Sequencing was carried out using PBMCs. This receptor was taken from a girl aged 2-10 years in good health and CMV-seropositive. The CDR3 spells CASSERRSGKINEQFF. The DNA for the CDR3 is TGTGCCAGCAGTGAAAGGAGGAGCGGGAAAATTAATGAGCAGTTCTTC.